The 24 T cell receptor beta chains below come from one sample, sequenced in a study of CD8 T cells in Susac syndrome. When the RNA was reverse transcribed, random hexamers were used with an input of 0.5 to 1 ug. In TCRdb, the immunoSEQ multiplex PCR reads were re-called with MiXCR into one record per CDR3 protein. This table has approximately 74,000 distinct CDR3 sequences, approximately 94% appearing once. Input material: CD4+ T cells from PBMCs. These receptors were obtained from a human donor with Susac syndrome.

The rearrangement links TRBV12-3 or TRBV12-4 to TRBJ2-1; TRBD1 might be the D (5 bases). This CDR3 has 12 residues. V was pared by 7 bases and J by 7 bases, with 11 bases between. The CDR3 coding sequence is TGTGCCAGCACTAGGGGTAGAAATGAGCAGTTCTTC. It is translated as CASTRGRNEQFF.

The CDR3 loop is CASRELAGGQETQYF. As DNA, the CDR3 is TGTGCCAGCAGAGAACTAGCGGGGGGACAAGAGACCCAGTACTTC. The chain joins TRBV27 to TRBJ2-5, with TRBD2 identical over 12 bases. The CDR3 spans 15 residues. Trimming took 6 bases from V and 2 from J; bases not matched to a gene: 4. Germline V gives CDR1 MNHEY, CDR2 SMNVEV (reference sequence).

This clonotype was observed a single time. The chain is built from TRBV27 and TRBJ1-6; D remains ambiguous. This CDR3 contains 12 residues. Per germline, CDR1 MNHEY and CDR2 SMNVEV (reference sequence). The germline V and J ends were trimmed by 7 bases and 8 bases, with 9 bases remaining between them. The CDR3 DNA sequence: TGTGCCAGCACCTCCCGAGATTCACCCCTCCACTTT. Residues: CASTSRDSPLHF.

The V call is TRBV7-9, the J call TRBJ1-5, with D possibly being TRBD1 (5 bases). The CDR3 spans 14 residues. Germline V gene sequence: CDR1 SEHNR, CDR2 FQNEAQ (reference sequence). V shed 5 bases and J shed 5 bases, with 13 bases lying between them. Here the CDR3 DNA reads TGTGCCAGCAGCACTACAGGTGGTCATCAGCCCCAGCATTTT. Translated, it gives CASSTTGGHQPQHF.

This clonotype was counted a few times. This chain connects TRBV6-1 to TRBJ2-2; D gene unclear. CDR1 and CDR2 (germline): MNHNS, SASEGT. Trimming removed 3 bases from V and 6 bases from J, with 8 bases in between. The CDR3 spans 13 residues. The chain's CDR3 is CASSEMVAGELFF. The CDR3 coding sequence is TGTGCCAGCAGTGAGATGGTCGCCGGGGAGCTGTTTTTT.

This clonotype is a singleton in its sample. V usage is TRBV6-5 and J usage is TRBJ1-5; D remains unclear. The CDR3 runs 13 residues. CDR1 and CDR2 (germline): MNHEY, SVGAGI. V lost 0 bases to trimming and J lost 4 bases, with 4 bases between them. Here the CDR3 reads CASSYSRNQPQHF. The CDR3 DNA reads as TGTGCCAGCAGTTACTCGCGGAATCAGCCCCAGCATTTT.

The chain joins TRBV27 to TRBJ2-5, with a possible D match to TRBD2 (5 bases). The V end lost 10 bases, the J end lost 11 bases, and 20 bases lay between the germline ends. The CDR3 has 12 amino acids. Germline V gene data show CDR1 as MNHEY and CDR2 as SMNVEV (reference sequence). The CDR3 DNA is TGTGCCACCGCAGGACTCTTGGGTGAGCAGTACTTC. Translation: CATAGLLGEQYF.

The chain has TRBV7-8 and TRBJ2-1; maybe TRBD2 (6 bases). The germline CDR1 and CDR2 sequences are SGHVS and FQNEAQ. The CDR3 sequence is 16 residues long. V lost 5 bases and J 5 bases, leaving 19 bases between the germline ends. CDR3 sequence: CASSHRRVAVNNEQFF. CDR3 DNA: TGTGCCAGCAGCCACCGGAGGGTAGCGGTAAACAATGAGCAGTTCTTC.

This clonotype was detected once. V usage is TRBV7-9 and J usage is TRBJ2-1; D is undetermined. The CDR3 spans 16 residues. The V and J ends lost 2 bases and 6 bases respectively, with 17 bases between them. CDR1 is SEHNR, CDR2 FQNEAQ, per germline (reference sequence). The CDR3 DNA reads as TGTGCCAGCAGCTTAAGCCTAACTACCCCCAGCAATGAGCAGTTCTTC. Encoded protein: CASSLSLTTPSNEQFF.

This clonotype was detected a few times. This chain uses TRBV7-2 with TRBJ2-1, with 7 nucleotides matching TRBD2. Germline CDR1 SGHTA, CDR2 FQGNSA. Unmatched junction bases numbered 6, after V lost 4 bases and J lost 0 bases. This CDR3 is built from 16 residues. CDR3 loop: CASSSRGDSSYNEQFF. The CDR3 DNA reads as TGTGCCAGCAGCTCCCGGGGGGATAGCTCCTACAATGAGCAGTTCTTC.

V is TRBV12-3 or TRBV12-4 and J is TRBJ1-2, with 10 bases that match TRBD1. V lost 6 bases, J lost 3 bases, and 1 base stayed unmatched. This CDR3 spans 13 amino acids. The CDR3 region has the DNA TGTGCCAGCAGGGGACAGGGGCACTATGGCTACACCTTC. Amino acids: CASRGQGHYGYTF.

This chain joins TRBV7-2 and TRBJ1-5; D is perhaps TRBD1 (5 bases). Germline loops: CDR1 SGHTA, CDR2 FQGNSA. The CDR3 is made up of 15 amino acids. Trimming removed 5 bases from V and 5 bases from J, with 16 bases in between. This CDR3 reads CASSPGDSLYQPQHF. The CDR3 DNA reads TGTGCCAGCAGCCCCGGTGACAGCCTTTATCAGCCCCAGCATTTT.

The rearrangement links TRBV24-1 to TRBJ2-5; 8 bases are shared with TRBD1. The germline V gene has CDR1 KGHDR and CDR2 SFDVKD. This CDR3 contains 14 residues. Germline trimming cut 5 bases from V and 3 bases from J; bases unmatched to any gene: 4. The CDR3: CATSATTGEETQYF. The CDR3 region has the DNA TGTGCCACCAGTGCCACGACAGGGGAAGAGACCCAGTACTTC.

CDR3 loop: CASSGGQGALPQHF. CDR3 DNA: TGTGCCAGTAGTGGCGGACAGGGGGCTTTGCCCCAGCATTTT. The chain is built from TRBV19 and TRBJ1-5; TRBD1 aligns across 11 bases. The CDR3 consists of 14 residues. Looked up from germline, CDR1 is LNHDA and CDR2 is SQIVND (reference sequence). Trimming took 5 bases from V and 9 from J; bases not matched to a gene: 6.

In DNA, the CDR3 is TGTGCCAGCAGCCAAGGCCAGCGGGGGGGGTCGGATACGCAGTATTTT. Protein sequence: CASSQGQRGGSDTQYF. The chain is built from TRBV4-2 and TRBJ2-3, with 10 positions matching TRBD2. CDR3 length: 16 amino acids. Per the germline V gene, CDR1 is LGHNA and CDR2 is YNFKEQ. V dropped 1 base and J dropped 6; count of bases not matched to a gene: 7.

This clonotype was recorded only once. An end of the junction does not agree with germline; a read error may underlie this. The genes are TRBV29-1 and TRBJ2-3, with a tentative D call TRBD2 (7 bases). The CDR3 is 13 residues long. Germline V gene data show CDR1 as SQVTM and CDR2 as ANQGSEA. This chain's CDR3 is CSGGGGATDTRYF. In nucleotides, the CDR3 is TGCAGCGGGGGAGGGGGAGCCACAGATACGCGGTATTTT.

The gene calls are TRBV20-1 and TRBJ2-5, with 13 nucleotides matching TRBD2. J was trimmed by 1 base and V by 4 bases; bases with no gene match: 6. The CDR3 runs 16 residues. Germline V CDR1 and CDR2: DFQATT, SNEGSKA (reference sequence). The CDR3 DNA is TGCAGTGCTACCGGGACTAGCGGGGCCATCCAAGAGACCCAGTACTTC. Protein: CSATGTSGAIQETQYF.

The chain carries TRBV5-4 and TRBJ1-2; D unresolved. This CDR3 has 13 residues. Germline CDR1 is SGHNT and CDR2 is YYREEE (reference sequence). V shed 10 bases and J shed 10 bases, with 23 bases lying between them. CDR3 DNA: TGTGCCGCTAAGGTTCGGCCAGCAGAAACCTACACCTTC. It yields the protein CAAKVRPAETYTF.

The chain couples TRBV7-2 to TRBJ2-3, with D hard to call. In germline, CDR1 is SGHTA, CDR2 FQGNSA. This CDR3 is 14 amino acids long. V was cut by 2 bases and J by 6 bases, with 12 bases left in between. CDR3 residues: CASSLLGPGDTQYF. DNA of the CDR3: TGTGCCAGCAGCTTATTGGGCCCTGGGGATACGCAGTATTTT.

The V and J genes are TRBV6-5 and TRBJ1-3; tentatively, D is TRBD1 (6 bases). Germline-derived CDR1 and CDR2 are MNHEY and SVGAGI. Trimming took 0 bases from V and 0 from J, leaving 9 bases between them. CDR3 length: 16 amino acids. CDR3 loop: CASSYSKQGSGNTIYF. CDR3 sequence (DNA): TGTGCCAGCAGTTACTCGAAACAGGGCTCTGGAAACACCATATATTTT.

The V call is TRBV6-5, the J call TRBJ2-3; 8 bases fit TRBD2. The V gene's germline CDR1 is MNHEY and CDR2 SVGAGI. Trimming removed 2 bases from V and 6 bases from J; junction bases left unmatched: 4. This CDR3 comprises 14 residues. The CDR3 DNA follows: TGTGCCAGCAGTTACGAACCGGGAGGGGATACGCAGTATTTT. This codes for CASSYEPGGDTQYF.

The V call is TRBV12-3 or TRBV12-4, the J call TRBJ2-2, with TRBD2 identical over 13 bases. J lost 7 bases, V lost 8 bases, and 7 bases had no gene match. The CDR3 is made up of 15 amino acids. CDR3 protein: CASSLTSGGHGELFF. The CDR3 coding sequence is TGTGCCAGCTCCCTGACTAGCGGGGGGCACGGGGAGCTGTTTTTT.

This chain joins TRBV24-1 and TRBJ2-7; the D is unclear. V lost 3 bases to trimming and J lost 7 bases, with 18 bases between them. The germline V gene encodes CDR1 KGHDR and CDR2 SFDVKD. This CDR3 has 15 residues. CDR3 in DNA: TGTGCCACCAGTGATCCGGCCCGGAATTTCGGGGAGCAGTACTTC. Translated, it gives CATSDPARNFGEQYF.

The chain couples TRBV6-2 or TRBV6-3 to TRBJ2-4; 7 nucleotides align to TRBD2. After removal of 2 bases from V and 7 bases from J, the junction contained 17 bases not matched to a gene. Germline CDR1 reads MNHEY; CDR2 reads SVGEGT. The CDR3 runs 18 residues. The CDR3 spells CASSYGTTNLGGSNIQYF. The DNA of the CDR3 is TGTGCCAGCAGTTACGGGACTACCAACCTGGGGGGGAGTAACATTCAGTACTTC.